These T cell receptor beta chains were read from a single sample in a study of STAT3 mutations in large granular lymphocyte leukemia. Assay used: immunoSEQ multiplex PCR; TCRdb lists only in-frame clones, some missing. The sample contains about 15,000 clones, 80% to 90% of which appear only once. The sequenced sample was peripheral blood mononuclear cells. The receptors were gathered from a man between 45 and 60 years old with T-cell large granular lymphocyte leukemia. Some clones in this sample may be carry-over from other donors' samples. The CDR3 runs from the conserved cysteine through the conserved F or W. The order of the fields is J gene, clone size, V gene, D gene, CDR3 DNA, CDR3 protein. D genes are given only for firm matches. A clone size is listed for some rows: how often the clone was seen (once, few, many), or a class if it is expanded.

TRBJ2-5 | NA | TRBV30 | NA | TGTGCCTGGAGAGGGACGGAGACCCAGTACTTC | CAWRGTETQYF
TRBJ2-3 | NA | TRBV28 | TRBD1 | TGTGCCAGCAGGGGGGTACCGGGACAGGAGACCACAGATACGCAGTATTTT | CASRGVPGQETTDTQYF
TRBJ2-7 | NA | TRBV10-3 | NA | TGTGCCATCAGTGAGCCTGACAGGACCTACGAGCAGTACTTC | CAISEPDRTYEQYF
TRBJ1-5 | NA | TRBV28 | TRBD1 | TGTGCCAGCAGTGCTCATCAGGGGGGCAATCAGCCCCAGCATTTT | CASSAHQGGNQPQHF
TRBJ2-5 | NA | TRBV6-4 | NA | TGTGCCAGCAGTCGACAGGCCCGTGGATCAACCCAAGAGACCCAGTACTTC | CASSRQARGSTQETQYF
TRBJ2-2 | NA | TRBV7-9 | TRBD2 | TGTGCCAGCAGCCCTAACAGCGGGGGCGGCACCGGGGAGCTGTTTTTT | CASSPNSGGGTGELFF
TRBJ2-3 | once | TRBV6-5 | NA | TGTGCCAGCATTGAAGGAGATACGCAGTATTTT | CASIEGDTQYF
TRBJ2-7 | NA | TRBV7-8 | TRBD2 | TGTGCCAGCAGCTTAGTTTGGGGGACTAGCGGGAGGATCCACTACGAGCAGTACTTC | CASSLVWGTSGRIHYEQYF
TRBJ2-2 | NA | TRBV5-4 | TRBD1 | TGTGCCAGCAGCCCGGACAGGGTCACCGGGGAGCTGTTTTTT | CASSPDRVTGELFF
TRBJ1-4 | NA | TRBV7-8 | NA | TGTGCCAGCAGCTTAAAACGCGGCAGGGAAGAGGAAAAACTGTTTTTT | CASSLKRGREEEKLFF
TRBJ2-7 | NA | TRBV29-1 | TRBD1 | TGCAGCGCAGCCGGGACAGGCTACGAGCAGTACTTC | CSAAGTGYEQYF
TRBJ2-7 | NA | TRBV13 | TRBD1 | TGTGCCAGCAGCTTAGCCGTGACAGGGGGGTCGGCTTCCGAGCAGTACTTC | CASSLAVTGGSASEQYF
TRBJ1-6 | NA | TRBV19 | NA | TGTGCCAGTAGATACAGGGAGGGGAATTCACCCCTCCACTTT | CASRYREGNSPLHF
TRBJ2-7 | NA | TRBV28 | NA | TGTGCCAGCAGTCCCACAGGGAACTCCTACGAGCAGTACTTC | CASSPTGNSYEQYF
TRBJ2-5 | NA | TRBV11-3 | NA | TGTGCCAGCAGCTTCGGGGGAAGAGGAGAGACCCAGTACTTC | CASSFGGRGETQYF
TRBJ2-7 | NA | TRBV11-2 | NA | TGTGCCAGCAGTGTCGGACTGGAACTCTACGAGCAGTACTTC | CASSVGLELYEQYF
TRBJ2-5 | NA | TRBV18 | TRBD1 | TGTGCCAGCTCACCCCGCGGACAGGGGGTCCTGGAGACCCAGTACTTC | CASSPRGQGVLETQYF
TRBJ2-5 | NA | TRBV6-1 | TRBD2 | TGTGCCACCCGGGAGGGACTAGCGGTTAGCGAGACCCAGTACTTC | CATREGLAVSETQYF
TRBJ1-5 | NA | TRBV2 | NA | TGTGCCAGCAGTGAATTTAGGAGCAATCAGCCCCAGCATTTT | CASSEFRSNQPQHF
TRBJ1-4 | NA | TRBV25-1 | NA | TGTGCCAGCAGTGAATTACAGGGTAATGAAAAACTGTTTTTT | CASSELQGNEKLFF
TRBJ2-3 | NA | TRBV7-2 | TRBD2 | TGTGCCAGCAGCCGCTCGGGGGGGGCCGGAGATACGCAGTATTTT | CASSRSGGAGDTQYF
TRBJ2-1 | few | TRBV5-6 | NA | TGTGCCAGCAGCTCAGGGGCCTTTAAAGAAGTAAGGGGTGGTGAGCAGTTCTTC | CASSSGAFKEVRGGEQFF
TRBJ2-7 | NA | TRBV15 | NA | TGTGCCACCAGCAGAGAGCCGCAGGGGTCCTACGAGCAGTACTTC | CATSREPQGSYEQYF
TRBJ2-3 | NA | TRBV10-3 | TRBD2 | TGTGCCATCAAGCTAGCGGGACCAGATGGAGCCACAGATACGCAGTATTTT | CAIKLAGPDGATDTQYF
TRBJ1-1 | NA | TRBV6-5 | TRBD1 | TGTGCCAGCAGTTACAGACAGGGAATAGGCACTGAAGCTTTCTTT | CASSYRQGIGTEAFF
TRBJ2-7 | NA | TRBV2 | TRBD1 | TGTGCCAGCAGTACCGCCGTAGGGGGCAAGGCCAACGAGCAGTACTTC | CASSTAVGGKANEQYF
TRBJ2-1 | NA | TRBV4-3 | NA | TGCGCCAGCAGCCAAGAGCCGGCCTCCTACAATGAGCAGTTCTTC | CASSQEPASYNEQFF
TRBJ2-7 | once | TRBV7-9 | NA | TGTGCCAGCAGCTTAGGGGGAGGAGGCGAGCAGTACTTC | CASSLGGGGEQYF
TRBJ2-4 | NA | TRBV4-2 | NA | TGTGCCAGCAGCCAAGAAGGTGGAGCCAAAAACATTCAGTACTTC | CASSQEGGAKNIQYF
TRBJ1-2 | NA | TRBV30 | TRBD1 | TGTGCCCGGACCAGGGGGGGACAGGGGATCTATGGCTACACCTTC | CARTRGGQGIYGYTF
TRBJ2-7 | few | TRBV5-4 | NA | TGTGCCAGCAGCCCAGGACTCTCGAGCTCCTACGAGCAGTACTTC | CASSPGLSSSYEQYF
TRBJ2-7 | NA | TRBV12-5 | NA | TGTGCTAGTGTTAAAGGCACCACCTACGAGCAGTACTTC | CASVKGTTYEQYF
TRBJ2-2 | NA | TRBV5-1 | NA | TGCGCCAGCAGCCCGTACAGGGAGCAAGGAACCGGGGAGCTGTTTTTT | CASSPYREQGTGELFF
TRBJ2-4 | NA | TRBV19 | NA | TGTGCCAGTAGCCGGAGCGGCGGAAACATTCAGTACTTC | CASSRSGGNIQYF
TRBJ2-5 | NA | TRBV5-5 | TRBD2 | TGTGCCAGCAGCTTGGGAGGGACTAGCGAGACCCAGTACTTC | CASSLGGTSETQYF
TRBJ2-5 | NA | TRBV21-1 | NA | TGTGCCAGCAGCGTCGGGCGGTTCCAAGAGACCCAGTACTTC | CASSVGRFQETQYF
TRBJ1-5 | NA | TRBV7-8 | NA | TGTGCCAGCAGCTTAAGGCAGGCCGGGCAGCCCCAGCATTTT | CASSLRQAGQPQHF
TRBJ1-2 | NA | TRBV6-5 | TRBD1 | TGTGCCAGCAGTTACTCGGCAGGGGGCCGCGACTATGGCTACACCTTC | CASSYSAGGRDYGYTF
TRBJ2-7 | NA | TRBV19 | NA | TGTGCCAGTAGTATAGAATCGGGCAGGGGATTCTCCTACGAGCAGTACTTC | CASSIESGRGFSYEQYF
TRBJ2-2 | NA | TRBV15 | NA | TGTGCCACCAGTGTCGATTACACCGGGGAGCTGTTTTTT | CATSVDYTGELFF
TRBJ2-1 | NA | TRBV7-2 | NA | TGTGCCAGCAGCCTACACTCCGGGACCGCAAACAATGAGCAGTTCTTC | CASSLHSGTANNEQFF
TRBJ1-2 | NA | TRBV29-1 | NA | TGCAGCGTAGTCCCGGGACTTCTTAACTATGGCTACACCTTC | CSVVPGLLNYGYTF